These T cell receptor beta chains were read from a single sample in a study of blood T cell repertoires in COVID-19. Assay used: immunoSEQ multiplex PCR; TCRdb lists only in-frame clones, some missing. The sample gives 200,000 to 300,000 clones, about 86% of which show up once; almost 2% is in the top ten. The material sequenced was peripheral blood. These receptors were taken from a man aged 25-45 years with active or convalescent COVID-19. The CDR3 runs from the conserved cysteine through the conserved F or W. Fields, in order: clone size, D gene, V gene, J gene, CDR3 length, CDR3 DNA, CDR3 protein. A D gene is named only where the DNA matches it firmly. Where a row states a size, it is once, few, many or the class of an expanded clone; other rows omit it.

abundance: -; d_gene: -; v_gene: TRBV19; j_gene: TRBJ1-1; len: 15; CDR3nt: TGTGCCAGTAGTATATTTGGTACTGATGACACTGAAGCTTTCTTT; CDR3aa: CASSIFGTDDTEAFF
abundance: -; d_gene: -; v_gene: TRBV7-2; j_gene: TRBJ2-2; len: 16; CDR3nt: TGTGCCAGCAGCCAACGCGGGGGCACGAACACCGGGGAGCTGTTTTTT; CDR3aa: CASSQRGGTNTGELFF
abundance: -; d_gene: -; v_gene: TRBV6-6; j_gene: TRBJ1-2; len: 13; CDR3nt: TGTGCCACCGCGGGGGGTCTCGGGTATGGCTACACCTTC; CDR3aa: CATAGGLGYGYTF
abundance: -; d_gene: -; v_gene: TRBV7-6; j_gene: TRBJ1-6; len: 15; CDR3nt: TGTGCCAGCAGCTTAACCGGGACAAATAATTCACCCCTCCACTTT; CDR3aa: CASSLTGTNNSPLHF
abundance: -; d_gene: TRBD2; v_gene: TRBV19; j_gene: TRBJ2-1; len: 14; CDR3nt: TGTGCCACTCAAGCGGGGGCCTCCTACAATGAGCAGTTCTTC; CDR3aa: CATQAGASYNEQFF
abundance: -; d_gene: TRBD2; v_gene: TRBV9; j_gene: TRBJ2-5; len: 15; CDR3nt: TGTGCCAGCAGCGTAGTGTCGGGGGGGCGGGAGACCCAGTACTTC; CDR3aa: CASSVVSGGRETQYF
abundance: -; d_gene: -; v_gene: TRBV5-6; j_gene: TRBJ1-3; len: 16; CDR3nt: TGTGCCAGCAGCTCCCGGACGGGGAACTCTGGAAACACCATATATTTT; CDR3aa: CASSSRTGNSGNTIYF
abundance: -; d_gene: -; v_gene: TRBV5-6; j_gene: TRBJ1-4; len: 14; CDR3nt: TGTGCCAGCAGCTTTGGACTTGGCGGCGAAAAACTGTTTTTT; CDR3aa: CASSFGLGGEKLFF
abundance: -; d_gene: TRBD1; v_gene: TRBV18; j_gene: TRBJ1-1; len: 15; CDR3nt: TGTGCCAGCTCACCAAGGACAGGGGGAAACACTGAAGCTTTCTTT; CDR3aa: CASSPRTGGNTEAFF
abundance: once; d_gene: -; v_gene: TRBV19; j_gene: TRBJ1-1; len: 15; CDR3nt: TGTGCCAGTAGTATAGCAGGGGTGAAGGACACTGAAGCTTTCTTT; CDR3aa: CASSIAGVKDTEAFF
abundance: once; d_gene: -; v_gene: TRBV2; j_gene: TRBJ1-1; len: 16; CDR3nt: TGTGCCAGCAGCCTTACGGGGGGGGCAATGAACACTGAAGCTTTCTTT; CDR3aa: CASSLTGGAMNTEAFF
abundance: -; d_gene: -; v_gene: TRBV5-1; j_gene: TRBJ1-6; len: 15; CDR3nt: TGCGCCAGCAGCTTGCACGACGGAGATAATTCACCCCTCCACTTT; CDR3aa: CASSLHDGDNSPLHF
abundance: -; d_gene: -; v_gene: TRBV2; j_gene: TRBJ2-5; len: 11; CDR3nt: TGTGCCAGCACTTTCGGGGAGACCCAGTACTTC; CDR3aa: CASTFGETQYF
abundance: -; d_gene: TRBD2; v_gene: TRBV5-1; j_gene: TRBJ2-7; len: 16; CDR3nt: TGCGCCAGCACCTTCTTACCGGCGGGAGGTTCCTACGAGCAGTACTTC; CDR3aa: CASTFLPAGGSYEQYF
abundance: -; d_gene: TRBD1; v_gene: TRBV5-6; j_gene: TRBJ2-5; len: 16; CDR3nt: TGTGCCAGCAGCTTGGCCCGGACAGGGCCCCAAGAGACCCAGTACTTC; CDR3aa: CASSLARTGPQETQYF
abundance: -; d_gene: TRBD2; v_gene: TRBV6-5; j_gene: TRBJ2-5; len: 15; CDR3nt: TGTGCCAGCAGCCCGGGACTAGCGGGGGAAGAGACCCAGTACTTC; CDR3aa: CASSPGLAGEETQYF
abundance: -; d_gene: -; v_gene: TRBV9; j_gene: TRBJ1-2; len: 14; CDR3nt: TGTGCCAGCAGCGTTGAGGGTGTTCGTAACGGCTACACCTTC; CDR3aa: CASSVEGVRNGYTF
abundance: -; d_gene: -; v_gene: TRBV10-2; j_gene: TRBJ1-4; len: 14; CDR3nt: TGCGCCAGCAGTTGGACGGGATTTAATGAAAAACTGTTTTTT; CDR3aa: CASSWTGFNEKLFF
abundance: -; d_gene: -; v_gene: TRBV4-1; j_gene: TRBJ1-1; len: 16; CDR3nt: TGCGCCAGCAGCCAAGAGGGGGGGACATCGAACACTGAAGCTTTCTTT; CDR3aa: CASSQEGGTSNTEAFF
abundance: -; d_gene: -; v_gene: TRBV10-2; j_gene: TRBJ2-1; len: 13; CDR3nt: TGCGCCAGCGGGGCAGAGGCCTACAATGAGCAGTTCTTC; CDR3aa: CASGAEAYNEQFF
abundance: -; d_gene: TRBD1; v_gene: TRBV5-1; j_gene: TRBJ2-3; len: 14; CDR3nt: TGCGCCAGCAGGCCCGGGACAGGGCCAGATACGCAGTATTTT; CDR3aa: CASRPGTGPDTQYF
abundance: -; d_gene: -; v_gene: TRBV7-9; j_gene: TRBJ2-3; len: 15; CDR3nt: TGTGCCAGCAGCTTAGGTTTGGCGGGCACAGATACGCAGTATTTT; CDR3aa: CASSLGLAGTDTQYF
abundance: -; d_gene: TRBD1; v_gene: TRBV29-1; j_gene: TRBJ2-7; len: 13; CDR3nt: TGCAGCGTTAAGACAGGGGAGGCCTACGAGCAGTACTTC; CDR3aa: CSVKTGEAYEQYF
abundance: -; d_gene: TRBD1; v_gene: TRBV27; j_gene: TRBJ1-5; len: 17; CDR3nt: TGTGCCAGCAGTTTAATCGGGGCAGGGGGCTATTTTCATCCTCAGCATTTT; CDR3aa: CASSLIGAGGYFHPQHF
abundance: few; d_gene: TRBD2; v_gene: TRBV5-1; j_gene: TRBJ2-1; len: 14; CDR3nt: TGCGCCAGCAGTATTGGCGGGAGGTACAATGAGCAGTTCTTC; CDR3aa: CASSIGGRYNEQFF
abundance: -; d_gene: -; v_gene: TRBV7-2; j_gene: TRBJ2-1; len: 12; CDR3nt: TGTGCCAGCAGCCGGCTAGAGACTAAGCAGTTCTTC; CDR3aa: CASSRLETKQFF
abundance: -; d_gene: -; v_gene: TRBV29-1; j_gene: TRBJ1-4; len: 12; CDR3nt: TGCAGCGCAGGACACGGGAATGAAAAACTGTTTTTT; CDR3aa: CSAGHGNEKLFF
abundance: -; d_gene: TRBD2; v_gene: TRBV3-1/TRBV3-2; j_gene: TRBJ2-3; len: 16; CDR3nt: TGTGCCAGCAGCCAGGCGGGGGGGCCTAGCACAGATACGCAGTATTTT; CDR3aa: CASSQAGGPSTDTQYF
abundance: -; d_gene: -; v_gene: TRBV7-8; j_gene: TRBJ2-1; len: 14; CDR3nt: TGTGCCAGCAGCTTAATGACAGAATACAATGAGCAGTTCTTC; CDR3aa: CASSLMTEYNEQFF
abundance: -; d_gene: TRBD1; v_gene: TRBV19; j_gene: TRBJ1-6; len: 15; CDR3nt: TGTGCCAGCAACGAGGGGGCTTCCTATAATTCACCCCTCCACTTT; CDR3aa: CASNEGASYNSPLHF
abundance: -; d_gene: -; v_gene: TRBV4-3; j_gene: TRBJ1-2; len: 15; CDR3nt: TGCGCCAGCAGCCAAGAAAGGGGCAGGTTCTATGGCTACACCTTC; CDR3aa: CASSQERGRFYGYTF
abundance: -; d_gene: TRBD2; v_gene: TRBV9; j_gene: TRBJ2-3; len: 13; CDR3nt: TGTGCCACCGCTAGCGGGCGCACAGATACGCAGTATTTT; CDR3aa: CATASGRTDTQYF
abundance: -; d_gene: TRBD1; v_gene: TRBV25-1; j_gene: TRBJ2-5; len: 16; CDR3nt: TGTGCCAGCAGTGACCCACACCGGGACAGCCAAGAGACCCAGTACTTC; CDR3aa: CASSDPHRDSQETQYF
abundance: -; d_gene: -; v_gene: TRBV7-2; j_gene: TRBJ1-2; len: 17; CDR3nt: TGTGCCAGCAGCTTAGCGCTAGGGTGGGGAGAGAACTATGGCTACACCTTC; CDR3aa: CASSLALGWGENYGYTF
abundance: -; d_gene: TRBD2; v_gene: TRBV3-1/TRBV3-2; j_gene: TRBJ2-3; len: 17; CDR3nt: TGTGCCAGCAGCCAAGACGATGCGGGGGGAGAGGCAGATACGCAGTATTTT; CDR3aa: CASSQDDAGGEADTQYF
abundance: -; d_gene: -; v_gene: TRBV6-4; j_gene: TRBJ2-4; len: 15; CDR3nt: TGTGCCAGCAGTGGGAGACTGCTAGCCAAAAACATTCAGTACTTC; CDR3aa: CASSGRLLAKNIQYF
abundance: -; d_gene: TRBD1; v_gene: TRBV7-3; j_gene: TRBJ2-1; len: 15; CDR3nt: TGTGCCAGCAGCTTGGACAGGGGCTTAAACGATGAGCAGTTCTTC; CDR3aa: CASSLDRGLNDEQFF
abundance: -; d_gene: TRBD1; v_gene: TRBV3-1/TRBV3-2; j_gene: TRBJ2-1; len: 17; CDR3nt: TGTGCCAGCAGCCAAACAAAACCCGGGACAGGGGATAATGAGCAGTTCTTC; CDR3aa: CASSQTKPGTGDNEQFF
abundance: -; d_gene: TRBD2; v_gene: TRBV7-2; j_gene: TRBJ2-2; len: 19; CDR3nt: TGTGCCAGCAGCTACGAAGCGGGGGGGATGAATTCGAACACCGGGGAGCTGTTTTTT; CDR3aa: CASSYEAGGMNSNTGELFF
abundance: -; d_gene: TRBD1; v_gene: TRBV18; j_gene: TRBJ2-2; len: 18; CDR3nt: TGTGCCAGCTCACGAAGTCAACAGGGGGCGCTTGGCACCGGGGAGCTGTTTTTT; CDR3aa: CASSRSQQGALGTGELFF
abundance: once; d_gene: -; v_gene: TRBV6-1; j_gene: TRBJ1-6; len: 14; CDR3nt: TGTGCCAGCAGTGAACAGGTCCGGAATTCACCCCTCCACTTT; CDR3aa: CASSEQVRNSPLHF
abundance: -; d_gene: -; v_gene: TRBV6-5; j_gene: TRBJ2-1; len: 14; CDR3nt: TGTGCCAGCAGACTTTCCCACTCCTACAATGAGCAGTTCTTC; CDR3aa: CASRLSHSYNEQFF
abundance: -; d_gene: TRBD2; v_gene: TRBV6-5; j_gene: TRBJ2-5; len: 14; CDR3nt: TGTGCCAGCAGTCCCAGCGGCCTAGCGGGGACCCAGTACTTC; CDR3aa: CASSPSGLAGTQYF
abundance: -; d_gene: TRBD1; v_gene: TRBV5-6; j_gene: TRBJ1-6; len: 15; CDR3nt: TGTGCCAGCAGCCTATGGGGACAGGAGAATTCACCCCTCCACTTT; CDR3aa: CASSLWGQENSPLHF
abundance: -; d_gene: -; v_gene: TRBV27; j_gene: TRBJ2-1; len: 13; CDR3nt: TGTGCCAGCAGTTTATCGACAACCACCGAGCAGTTCTTC; CDR3aa: CASSLSTTTEQFF
abundance: -; d_gene: -; v_gene: TRBV11-2; j_gene: TRBJ2-5; len: 15; CDR3nt: TGTGCCAGCAGCGCCACACAAGCGCCTCAAGAGACCCAGTACTTC; CDR3aa: CASSATQAPQETQYF
abundance: -; d_gene: TRBD1; v_gene: TRBV5-5; j_gene: TRBJ2-3; len: 15; CDR3nt: TGTGCCAGCAGCCTAGGGACAGCCAGCACAGATACGCAGTATTTT; CDR3aa: CASSLGTASTDTQYF
abundance: -; d_gene: -; v_gene: TRBV7-2; j_gene: TRBJ1-2; len: 14; CDR3nt: TGTGCCAGCAGTCCTGCACATCTTGACTATGGCTACACCTTC; CDR3aa: CASSPAHLDYGYTF
abundance: -; d_gene: -; v_gene: TRBV19; j_gene: TRBJ2-1; len: 17; CDR3nt: TGTGCCAGTAGTATACTAGGCCAGAATAGCCTTTACAATGAGCAGTTCTTC; CDR3aa: CASSILGQNSLYNEQFF
abundance: -; d_gene: TRBD1; v_gene: TRBV5-4; j_gene: TRBJ2-7; len: 14; CDR3nt: TGTGCCAGCAGCCCTCCGGGACAGGGACCCGAGCAGTACTTC; CDR3aa: CASSPPGQGPEQYF
abundance: few; d_gene: TRBD1; v_gene: TRBV27; j_gene: TRBJ1-2; len: 16; CDR3nt: TGTGCCAGCAGTTTCTTGCTTGAGGGACAGGCCTATGGCTACACCTTC; CDR3aa: CASSFLLEGQAYGYTF
abundance: few; d_gene: TRBD1; v_gene: TRBV2; j_gene: TRBJ1-4; len: 13; CDR3nt: TGTGCCGGCAGGGGGCCCGGGGGTGAAAAACTGTTTTTT; CDR3aa: CAGRGPGGEKLFF
abundance: -; d_gene: TRBD1; v_gene: TRBV19; j_gene: TRBJ1-4; len: 15; CDR3nt: TGTGCCAGTAGTATACTGGGACAGGGTCGTGAAAAACTGTTTTTT; CDR3aa: CASSILGQGREKLFF
abundance: -; d_gene: TRBD1; v_gene: TRBV7-9; j_gene: TRBJ2-2; len: 16; CDR3nt: TGTGCCAGCCCCGATAGGAGGACAGGGTTAACCGGGGAGCTGTTTTTT; CDR3aa: CASPDRRTGLTGELFF
abundance: -; d_gene: TRBD2; v_gene: TRBV7-3; j_gene: TRBJ2-3; len: 19; CDR3nt: TGTGCCAGCAGCTTCCAACCCGCGGGACTAGCGGGGGGGCCGAGTACGCAGTATTTT; CDR3aa: CASSFQPAGLAGGPSTQYF
abundance: -; d_gene: TRBD1; v_gene: TRBV13; j_gene: TRBJ1-1; len: 13; CDR3nt: TGTGCCAGCAGCTTTGCCGGGACAGACAAAGCTTTCTTT; CDR3aa: CASSFAGTDKAFF
abundance: -; d_gene: TRBD2; v_gene: TRBV6-2/TRBV6-3; j_gene: TRBJ2-2; len: 14; CDR3nt: TGTGCCAGCAGCGGGGGACTAGCGGCCGGGGAGCTGTTTTTT; CDR3aa: CASSGGLAAGELFF